A selection of T cell receptor beta chains follows, all from one sample in a study of cytomegalovirus exposure and HLA in healthy donors. Assay: immunoSEQ multiplex PCR; the TCRdb copy retains only in-frame clones and omits some. The table has under 150,000 clones, 70% to 85% seen once. The sample comprised PBMCs. The source of these receptors is a young man in good health and CMV-seropositive. The CDR3 runs from the conserved cysteine through the conserved F or W. A D gene is named only where the DNA matches it firmly. Expanded clones get a size class; other rows say once, few or many, or leave the size out.

TRBJ2-2 | - | - | TRBV6-4 | 13 | TGTGCCAGCGCAGGGGCGCGGATCGGGGAGCTGTTTTTT | CASAGARIGELFF
TRBJ2-7 | - | - | TRBV28 | 16 | TGTGCCAGCGGCGGGGCGGATAGCGGCAGCTCCTACGAGCAGTACTTC | CASGGADSGSSYEQYF
TRBJ2-6 | - | - | TRBV7-3 | 15 | TGTGCCAGCAGCGAACAGAGCTCTGGGGCCAACGTCCTGACTTTC | CASSEQSSGANVLTF
TRBJ2-7 | TRBD1 | - | TRBV19 | 16 | TGTGCCAGTAGTATCCGGACAGGGGGAAGCTCCTACGAGCAGTACTTC | CASSIRTGGSSYEQYF
TRBJ1-5 | - | few | TRBV19 | 13 | TGTGCCAGTAGTACTCTTACGGGTCCCCCCCAGCATTTT | CASSTLTGPPQHF
TRBJ2-6 | TRBD1 | few | TRBV6-1 | 18 | TGTGCCAGCAGTGTCCGGGACAGGGAGGGCTCTGGGGCCAACGTCCTGACTTTC | CASSVRDREGSGANVLTF
TRBJ1-1 | - | - | TRBV5-1 | 13 | TGCGCCAGCAGCTTGACACGGAACACTGAAGCTTTCTTT | CASSLTRNTEAFF
TRBJ1-4 | TRBD1 | few | TRBV6-6 | 14 | TGTGCCAGCGGCACGGGACAGGGGCGTGAAAAACTGTTTTTT | CASGTGQGREKLFF
TRBJ2-7 | TRBD2 | - | TRBV5-4 | 18 | TGTGCCAGCAGCTCGCCGGGGGGGGCTAGCGGGAGTTTTTACGAGCAGTACTTC | CASSSPGGASGSFYEQYF
TRBJ1-2 | - | - | TRBV6-5 | 14 | TGTGCCAGCAGTTACACCCAGACAGGTTATGGCTACACCTTC | CASSYTQTGYGYTF
TRBJ2-5 | - | - | TRBV6-1 | 14 | TGTGCCAGCTGCGTGGGAGGTCCCAAAGAGACCCAGTACTTC | CASCVGGPKETQYF